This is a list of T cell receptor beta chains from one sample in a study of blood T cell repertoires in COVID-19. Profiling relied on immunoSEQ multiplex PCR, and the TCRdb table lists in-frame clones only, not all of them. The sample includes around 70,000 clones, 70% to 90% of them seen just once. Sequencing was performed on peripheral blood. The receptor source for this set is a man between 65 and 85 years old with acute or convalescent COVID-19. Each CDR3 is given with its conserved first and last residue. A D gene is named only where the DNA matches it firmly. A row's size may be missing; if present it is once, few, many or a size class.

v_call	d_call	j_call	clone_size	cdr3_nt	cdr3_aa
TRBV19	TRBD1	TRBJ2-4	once	TGTGCCAGTAGTATGAGGACAGGGGGTCGCGGAAAAAACATTCAGTACTTC	CASSMRTGGRGKNIQYF
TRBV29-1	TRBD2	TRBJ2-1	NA	TGCAGCGTGGGGACTAGCAGAGGGTCCTACAATGAGCAGTTCTTC	CSVGTSRGSYNEQFF
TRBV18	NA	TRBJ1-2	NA	TGTGCCAGCTCACCCTCCATGGGCAGGGGATCTAACTATGGCTACACCTTC	CASSPSMGRGSNYGYTF
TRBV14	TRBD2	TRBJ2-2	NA	TGTGCCAGCAGCATACTAGCGACCTCGGGGGAGCTGTTTTTT	CASSILATSGELFF
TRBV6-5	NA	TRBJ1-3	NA	TGTGCCAGCAGCGACCCCAGGGCTGGAAACACCATATATTTT	CASSDPRAGNTIYF
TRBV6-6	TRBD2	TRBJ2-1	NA	TGTGCCAGCAGTCCGGGACTAGCGGGTCCCTCCTACAATGAGCAGTTCTTC	CASSPGLAGPSYNEQFF
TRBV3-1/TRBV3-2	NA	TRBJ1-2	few	TGTGCCAGCAGCCAAGTGAAGGGAGCGAACTATGGCTACACCTTC	CASSQVKGANYGYTF
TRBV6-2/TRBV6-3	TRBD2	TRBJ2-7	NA	TGTGCCAGCAGTTACTCGACTAGCGGGTCCTACGAGCAGTACTTC	CASSYSTSGSYEQYF
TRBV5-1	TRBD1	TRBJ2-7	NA	TGCGCCAGCAGCCTGACAGGGAACTACGAGCAGTACTTC	CASSLTGNYEQYF
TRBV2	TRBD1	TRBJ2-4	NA	TGTGCCAGCAGTGTACAGGGGGCGCAGGCAGTCAAAAACATTCAGTACTTC	CASSVQGAQAVKNIQYF
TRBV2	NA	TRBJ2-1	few	TGTGCCAGCAGCAAGGACGACAGTGAGCAGTTCTTC	CASSKDDSEQFF
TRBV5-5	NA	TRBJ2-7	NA	TGTGCCAGCAGCTTTGGCGGCTCAGGGGACGGCTACGAGCAGTACTTC	CASSFGGSGDGYEQYF
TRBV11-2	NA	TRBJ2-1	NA	TGTGCCAGCAGCTTCAGGAGGAGCTCCTACAATGAGCAGTTCTTC	CASSFRRSSYNEQFF
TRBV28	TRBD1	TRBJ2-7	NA	TGTGCCAGCAGGGAGTTAACCGGGACAGGGTACGAGCAGTACTTC	CASRELTGTGYEQYF
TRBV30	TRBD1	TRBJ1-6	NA	TGTGCCTGGAGTTCCGACAGGGTCAAGATTTCACCCCTCCACTTT	CAWSSDRVKISPLHF
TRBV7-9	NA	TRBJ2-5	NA	TGTGCCAGCAGCTTAGAGCAGAGGAGAGAGACCCAGTACTTC	CASSLEQRRETQYF
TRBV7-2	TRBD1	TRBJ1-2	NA	TGTGCCAGCAGCCCCCAGGACAGGTATATCTATGGCTACACCTTC	CASSPQDRYIYGYTF
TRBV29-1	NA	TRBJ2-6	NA	TGCAGCGTTGGGCTAGCTGGGGCCAACGTCCTGACTTTC	CSVGLAGANVLTF
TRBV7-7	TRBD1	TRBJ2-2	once	TGTGCTAGCAGCGTGGACAGGGAAGGGGAGCTGTTTTTT	CASSVDREGELFF
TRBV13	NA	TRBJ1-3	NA	TGTGCCAGCAGGCGATTCCGCTCTGGAAACACCATATATTTT	CASRRFRSGNTIYF
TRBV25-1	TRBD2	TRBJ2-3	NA	TGTGCCAGCAGCCCGACTAGCGGTGCTCGCCAGTATTTT	CASSPTSGARQYF
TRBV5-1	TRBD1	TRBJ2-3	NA	TGCGCCAGCAGCTTGGACAGGGGGACAACAGATACGCAGTATTTT	CASSLDRGTTDTQYF
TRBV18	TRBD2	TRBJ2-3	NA	TGTGCCAGCTCACCAACTAGCGGTATGACAGATACGCAGTATTTT	CASSPTSGMTDTQYF
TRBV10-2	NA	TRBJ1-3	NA	TGCGCCAGCAGGTTGGGGGGAGACGGAAACACCATATATTTT	CASRLGGDGNTIYF
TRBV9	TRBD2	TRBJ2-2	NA	TGTGCCAGCAGCAAACCCGGACTAGCGGGAGGGCCGGATCAGACCGGGGAGCTGTTTTTT	CASSKPGLAGGPDQTGELFF
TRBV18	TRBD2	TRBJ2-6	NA	TGTGCCAGCTCACCAATCCCCGGGACTAGCGGGAGCACTGGGGCCAACGTCCTGACTTTC	CASSPIPGTSGSTGANVLTF
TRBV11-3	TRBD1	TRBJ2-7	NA	TGTGCCAGCAGCTTAGGGGACAGCTCCTACGAGCAGTACTTC	CASSLGDSSYEQYF
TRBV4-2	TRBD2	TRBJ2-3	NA	TGTGCCAGCAGCCGTTCCACTAGCGGGACCACAGATACGCAGTATTTT	CASSRSTSGTTDTQYF
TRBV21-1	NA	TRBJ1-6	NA	TGTGCCAGCAGCAAAGCGAGGACAGGGACTGGAGATTCACCCCTCCACTTT	CASSKARTGTGDSPLHF
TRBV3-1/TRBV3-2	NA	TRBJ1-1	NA	TGTGCCAGCAGCCAGGGAGGGTCCACTGAAGCTTTCTTT	CASSQGGSTEAFF
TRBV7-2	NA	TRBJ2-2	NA	TGTGCCAGCAGCTATCTTCAGGGAGGGGAGCTGTTTTTT	CASSYLQGGELFF
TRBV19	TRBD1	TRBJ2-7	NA	TGTGCCAGTAGTACAGGACAGGGTTCCTACGAGCAGTACTTC	CASSTGQGSYEQYF
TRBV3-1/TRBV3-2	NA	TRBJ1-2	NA	TGTGCCAGCAGCCAAGAGAGGAATACGTATGGCTACACCTTC	CASSQERNTYGYTF
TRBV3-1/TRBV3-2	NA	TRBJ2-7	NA	TGTGCCAGCAGCCAAGGGAGGTCCTACGAGCAGTACTTC	CASSQGRSYEQYF
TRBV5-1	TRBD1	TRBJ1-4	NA	TGCGCCAGCAGCTCCGGACAGGGGTCCCTCTCTACAACTAATGAAAAACTGTTTTTT	CASSSGQGSLSTTNEKLFF
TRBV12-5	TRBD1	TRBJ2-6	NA	TGTGCTAGTGGTTCACCGGGACAGGGTCTCTCTGGGGCCAACGTCCTGACTTTC	CASGSPGQGLSGANVLTF
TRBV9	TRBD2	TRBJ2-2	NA	TGTGCCAGCAGCGTAGAACTAGCGGGGAAGCTGAACACCGGGGAGCTGTTTTTT	CASSVELAGKLNTGELFF
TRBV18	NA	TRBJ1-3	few	TGTGCCAGCTCACCACTTGACAAATCTGGAAACACCATATATTTT	CASSPLDKSGNTIYF
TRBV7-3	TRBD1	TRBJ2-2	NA	TGTGCCAGCAGACCCACAGGGGAAACCGGGGAGCTGTTTTTT	CASRPTGETGELFF
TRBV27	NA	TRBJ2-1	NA	TGTGCCAGCAGTTTTGGGAGGGGGGAAGGGCAGTTCTTC	CASSFGRGEGQFF
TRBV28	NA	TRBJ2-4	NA	TGTGCCAGCAGTTTCGGCAGGGTTCTTCCGTACTTC	CASSFGRVLPYF
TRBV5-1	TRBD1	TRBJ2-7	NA	TGCGCCAGCAGCCCAGGGGGAGCGAGCTACGAGCAGTACTTC	CASSPGGASYEQYF
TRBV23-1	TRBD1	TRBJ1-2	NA	TGCGCCAGCAGCTTCGATTGGGACAGAGTCCGGCTCTACCCATTCCGGAACTTTTATGGCTACACCTTC	CASSFDWDRVRLYPFRNFYGYTF
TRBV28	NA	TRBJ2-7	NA	TGTGCCAGCAGTTTACGGCAGGGCTCGGACGAGCAGTACTTC	CASSLRQGSDEQYF
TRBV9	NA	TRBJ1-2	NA	TGTGCCAGCAGCGTAGAACAGGTCCCTAACTATGGCTACACCTTC	CASSVEQVPNYGYTF
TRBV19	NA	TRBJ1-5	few	TGTGCCAGTAGTAGGGGGGAACAGCCCCAGCATTTT	CASSRGEQPQHF
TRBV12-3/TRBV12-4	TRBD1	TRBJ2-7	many	TGTGCCAGCAGCCGGACAGGGTACGAGCAGTACTTC	CASSRTGYEQYF
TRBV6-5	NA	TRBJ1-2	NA	TGTGCCAGCCAAACAGAGAACTATGGCTACACCTTC	CASQTENYGYTF
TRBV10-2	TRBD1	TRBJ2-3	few	TGCGCCAGCAGTACTACCGGGACAGGGGTTAGAGATACGCAGTATTTT	CASSTTGTGVRDTQYF
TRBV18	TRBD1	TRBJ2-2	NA	TGTGCCAGCTCTGGACAGGCTCCCGGGGAGCTGTTTTTT	CASSGQAPGELFF
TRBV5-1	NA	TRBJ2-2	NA	TGCGCCAGCAGCTTGGGTTCGGGACAAAGGGGTGCCGGGGAGCTGTTTTTT	CASSLGSGQRGAGELFF
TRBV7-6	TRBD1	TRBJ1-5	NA	TGTGCCAGCAGCTTCGCCCTCCCGGGACAGTACGGAAATCAGCCCCAGCATTTT	CASSFALPGQYGNQPQHF
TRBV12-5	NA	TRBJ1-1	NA	TGTGCTAGTGGTTTAAGGCAGGATCCGAACACTGAAGCTTTCTTT	CASGLRQDPNTEAFF